This T cell receptor (beta chain) was sequenced for a study of T cell changes during pregnancy in multiple sclerosis. Repertoires were generated with immunoSEQ multiplex PCR, while TCRdb's copy carries only in-frame clones and drops some. The sample consists of roughly 42,000 clones, less than 90% of them appearing once. This clonotype was obtained from a female donor with multiple sclerosis, enrolled in a pregnancy study. The sample here was CD4+ T cells from peripheral blood mononuclear cells, taken in the first trimester of pregnancy.

The CDR3 reads CASSRGTGLSYEQYF. CDR3 nucleotides: TGCGCCAGCAGCCGGGGGACAGGGCTTTCCTACGAGCAGTACTTC. The chain is built from TRBV5-1 and TRBJ2-7, with 9 bases fitting TRBD1. Germline CDR1 reads SGHRS; CDR2 reads YFSETQ. Trimming took 4 bases from V and 1 from J; bases not matched to a gene: 6. This CDR3 comprises 15 residues.